Following are 15 T cell receptor beta chains from one sample sequenced in a study of cytomegalovirus exposure and HLA in healthy donors. The method was immunoSEQ multiplex PCR; TCRdb's version includes in-frame clones alone and lacks a portion of them. The table lists approximately 160,000 clones, approximately 89% of them singletons. Sequences were obtained from PBMCs. The receptors were sampled from a man younger than 35 in good health and CMV-seropositive.

The chain is built from TRBV29-1 and TRBJ2-7; the D gene is possibly TRBD2 (6 bases). The CDR3 has 11 amino acids. Looked up from germline, CDR1 is SQVTM and CDR2 is ANQGSEA. Deletions cut 5 bases from V and 6 bases from J, with 11 bases between. Here the CDR3 reads CSVQQRAEQYF. In nucleotides, the CDR3 is TGCAGCGTTCAACAGCGGGCCGAGCAGTACTTC.

The chain carries TRBV6-1 and TRBJ1-4; no definite D call. Per the germline V gene, CDR1 is MNHNS and CDR2 is SASEGT. Trimming cost V 2 bases and J 0 bases, with 10 bases left between them. The length of the CDR3 is 16 residues. The CDR3 DNA sequence: TGTGCCAGCAGTGAACACTTACCCTCAACTAATGAAAAACTGTTTTTT. It encodes CASSEHLPSTNEKLFF.

The chain employs TRBV27 and TRBJ1-5; TRBD1 matches at 9 bases. CDR3 size: 14 residues. The ends lost 8 bases at V and 4 bases at J; junction bases unmatched: 6. Germline values: CDR1 MNHEY, CDR2 SMNVEV (reference sequence). The CDR3, as DNA: TGTGCCAGCGGACGCGGGACAGGGAATCAGCCCCAGCATTTT. Translation: CASGRGTGNQPQHF.

This sequence joins TRBV2 and TRBJ1-3; tentatively, D is TRBD1 (6 bases). Germline CDR1 is SNHLY and CDR2 is FYNNEI. CDR3 length: 17 amino acids. Trimming took off 5 bases at V and 0 bases at J, with 17 bases between the two ends. The CDR3 DNA reads as TGTGCCAGCAGTACAGGGCCCATTGACCACTCTGGAAACACCATATATTTT. Encoded protein: CASSTGPIDHSGNTIYF.

This rearrangement joins TRBV5-1 to TRBJ2-1; 10 bases are shared with TRBD2. The CDR3 loop spans 16 amino acids. Losses at the gene ends were 0 bases for V and 8 bases for J; bases not matched to a gene: 8. Germline CDR1 reads SGHRS; CDR2 reads YFSETQ. For the CDR3, the DNA is TGCGCCAGCAGCTTGGACCTAGCGGGAGCATGGGATGAGCAGTTCTTC. It is translated as CASSLDLAGAWDEQFF.

The rearrangement uses TRBV28 and TRBJ2-7; TRBD1 matches at 7 bases. The germline CDR1 and CDR2 sequences are MDHEN and SYDVKM. The length of the CDR3 is 15 residues. Trimming cost V 6 bases and J 2 bases; bases outside gene matches: 10. CDR3 in amino acids: CASSLGGSPTYEQYF. For the CDR3, the DNA is TGTGCCAGCAGCCTAGGGGGCTCTCCTACCTACGAGCAGTACTTC.

The rearrangement joins TRBV7-8 to TRBJ2-3; TRBD2 matches 8 bases. J was trimmed by 11 bases and V by 1 base; bases with no gene match: 8. CDR1 SGHVS and CDR2 FQNEAQ come from the germline V gene. The CDR3 is 14 residues long. The CDR3 reads CASSLESFGGGQYF. As DNA, the CDR3 is TGTGCCAGCAGCTTAGAGTCCTTCGGGGGGGGGCAGTATTTT.

Of note for this clone: The limits of the CDR3 on the DNA are not certain, so only TCRdb's listed CDR3 is given. V usage is TRBV7-9 and J usage is TRBJ2-7; the D call in the table, TRBD1, was not verified against the DNA. Germline assignment: CDR1 SEHNR and CDR2 FQNEAQ (reference sequence). The CDR3 region is 14 residues in length, termini included. The CDR3 sequence: CASSTSQGVYEQYF.

This chain joins TRBV21-1 and TRBJ2-3; the D call of TRBD2 is as the table states it, not checked on the DNA. TRBV21-1 is shown as a pseudogene. CDR3 size: 20 residues. CDR3 sequence reads: CASSAPGLAEGGSSTDTQYF. CDR3 bases: TGTGCCAGCAGCGCTCCGGGACTAGCGGAAGGGGGGTCTAGCACAGATACGCAGTATTTT.

The chain carries TRBV14 and TRBJ2-7; 10 bases map to TRBD2. The germline gives CDR1 SGHDN, CDR2 FVKESK. The ends lost 0 bases at V and 3 bases at J; junction bases unmatched: 5. The CDR3 contains 16 residues. The CDR3 DNA reads TGTGCCAGCAGCCAAGAGGCTAGCGGGAGAGTCTACGAGCAGTACTTC. This translates into CASSQEASGRVYEQYF.

This clone was seen a handful of times. The chain combines TRBV4-1 with TRBJ2-6; TRBD1 might be the D (6 bases). Per the germline V gene, CDR1 is MGHRA and CDR2 is YSYEKL. With 5 bases removed from V and 3 bases from J, the gap between germline ends came to 11 bases. The CDR3 has 15 amino acids. The CDR3 DNA sequence: TGCGCCAGCAGCGAACAGGGATTTGGGGCCAACGTCCTGACTTTC. The encoded protein is CASSEQGFGANVLTF.

Comments on this clone: Germline and junction disagree at one end, which may indicate a read error. The J gene is TRBJ2-7, the V gene TRBV13; TRBD2 matches 13 bases. Germline-derived CDR1 and CDR2 are PRHDT and FYEKMQ (reference sequence). The CDR3 length is 16 residues. The chain's CDR3 is CAGSSGLAGAPYEQYF. DNA for the CDR3: TGTGCCGGCAGCTCCGGACTAGCGGGAGCCCCCTACGAGCAGTACTTC.

The rearrangement links TRBV6-4 to TRBJ2-3; D perhaps matches TRBD2 (5 bases). This CDR3 contains 12 residues. V dropped 2 bases and J dropped 7 bases, with 7 bases sitting between them. Germline V CDR1 and CDR2: MRHNA, SNTAGT. DNA of the CDR3: TGTGCCAGCAGTGACACGACTAATACGCAGTATTTT. Its translation is CASSDTTNTQYF.

The chain couples TRBV6-1 to TRBJ1-5; D not resolved. CDR3 length: 11 residues. Germline CDR1 and CDR2: MNHNS and SASEGT. The V gene lost 9 bases and the J gene lost 5 bases, with 8 bases spanning the gap. The chain's CDR3 is CASRRDQPQHF. Written as DNA, the CDR3 is TGTGCCAGTAGGAGAGATCAGCCCCAGCATTTT.

This sequence joins TRBV5-1 and TRBJ2-3, with 14 positions matching TRBD2. The CDR3 sequence is 19 residues long. The trim removed 4 bases at V and 4 bases at J, leaving 14 bases unmatched. Per germline, CDR1 SGHRS and CDR2 YFSETQ. CDR3 region: CASSLTPGLAGVRADTQYF. In DNA, the CDR3 is TGCGCCAGCAGCCTTACCCCGGGACTAGCGGGAGTTAGGGCAGATACGCAGTATTTT.